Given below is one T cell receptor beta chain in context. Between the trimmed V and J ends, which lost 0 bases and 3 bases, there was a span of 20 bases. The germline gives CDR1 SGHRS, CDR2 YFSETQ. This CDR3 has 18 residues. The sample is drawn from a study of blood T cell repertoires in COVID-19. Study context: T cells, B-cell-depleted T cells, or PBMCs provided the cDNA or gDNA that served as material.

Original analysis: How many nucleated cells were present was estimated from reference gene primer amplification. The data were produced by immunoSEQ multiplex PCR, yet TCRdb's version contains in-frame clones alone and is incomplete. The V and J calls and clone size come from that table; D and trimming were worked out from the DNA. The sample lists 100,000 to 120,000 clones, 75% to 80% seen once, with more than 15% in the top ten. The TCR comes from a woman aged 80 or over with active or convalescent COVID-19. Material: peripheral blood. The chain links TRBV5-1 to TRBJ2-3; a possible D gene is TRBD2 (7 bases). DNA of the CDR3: TGCGCCAGCAGCTTGGTACCTCTTCGCGGGGGCGCGACAGATACGCAGTATTTT. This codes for CASSLVPLRGGATDTQYF.